This TCR beta chain was sequenced during a study of lung T cells in sarcoidosis with Löfgren's syndrome. For the study at large: Analyses focused on Löfgren's syndrome patients.

TCRdb called the reads again in MiXCR, with one record for every CDR3 protein. The sample has approximately 19,000 distinct CDR3 sequences; roughly 21% are singletons. This clonotype was seen ten or more times. This receptor was taken from a human donor with sarcoidosis (Löfgren's syndrome or another form), or a control subject (not recorded which). The specimen was CD4+ T cells from PBMCs.

For the CDR3, the DNA is TGTGCCAGCAGTTTGTCAAGTTCTGGAAACACCATATATTTT. Translating it yields CASSLSSSGNTIYF. This chain joins TRBV12-3 or TRBV12-4 and TRBJ1-3; D call uncertain. V dropped 3 bases and J dropped 1 base, with 7 bases sitting between them. The length of the CDR3 is 14 residues.